This T cell receptor beta chain was recovered during a study of beta chain features in type 1 diabetes. Germline CDR1 and CDR2: SNHLY and FYNNEI. This CDR3 is 13 amino acids long. V was pared by 6 bases and J by 9 bases, with 15 bases between. Whole-study results and caveats: The similarity of naive, central memory and Treg TCRB repertoires appeared greater among patients than among healthy donors. All four CD4+ subsets of Type 1 diabetes patients contained TCRB CDR3s that were moderately but significantly shorter.

Expressed TCRB transcripts were sequenced, since all the RNA that had been isolated was reverse transcribed. Assay used: immunoSEQ multiplex PCR; TCRdb lists only in-frame clones, some missing. Of fewer than 900,000 clones in the sample, roughly 15% were seen once. Per donor, one heparinised blood draw averaged around 120 mL. A sort by CD45RO/CCR7/CD25/CD127/CD95/CD27 yielded CD4+ naive, central memory, regulatory and stem cell-like memory cells. This clone was picked up a small number of times. No antigen is known for it. This sequence joins TRBV2 and TRBJ2-1, with D possibly matching TRBD1 (6 bases). This clonotype was sampled from a woman between 18 and 30 years old in good health. Sequencing input: naive CD4+ T cells from blood. For the CDR3, the DNA is TGTGCCAGCAGGGGTACAGGGCCAGGTGAGCAGTTCTTC. Protein sequence: CASRGTGPGEQFF.